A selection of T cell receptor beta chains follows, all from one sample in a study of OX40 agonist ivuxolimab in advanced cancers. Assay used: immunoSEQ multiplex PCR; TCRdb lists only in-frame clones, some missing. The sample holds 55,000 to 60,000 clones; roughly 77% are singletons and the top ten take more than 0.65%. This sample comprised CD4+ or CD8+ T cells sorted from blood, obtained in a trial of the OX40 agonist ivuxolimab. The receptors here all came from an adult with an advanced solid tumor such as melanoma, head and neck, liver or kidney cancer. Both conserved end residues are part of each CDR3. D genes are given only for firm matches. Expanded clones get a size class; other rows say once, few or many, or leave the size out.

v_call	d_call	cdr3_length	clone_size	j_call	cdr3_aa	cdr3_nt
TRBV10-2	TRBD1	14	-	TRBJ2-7	CAIKGGQGAYEQYF	TGCGCCATCAAAGGTGGACAGGGGGCGTACGAGCAGTACTTC
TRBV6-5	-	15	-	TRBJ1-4	CASSLAVATNEKLFF	TGTGCCAGCAGTTTGGCGGTCGCAACTAATGAAAAACTGTTTTTT
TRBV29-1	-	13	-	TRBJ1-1	CSVLAPLGTEAFF	TGCAGCGTTCTTGCCCCTCTCGGGACTGAAGCTTTCTTT
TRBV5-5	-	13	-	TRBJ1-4	CASSLEDNEKLFF	TGTGCCAGCAGCTTGGAAGATAATGAAAAACTGTTTTTT
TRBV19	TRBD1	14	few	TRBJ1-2	CASKTDRGSGGYTF	TGTGCCAGTAAGACGGACAGGGGGAGTGGGGGCTACACCTTC
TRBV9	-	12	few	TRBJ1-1	CASSQLQADAFF	TGTGCCAGCAGCCAACTCCAGGCGGATGCTTTCTTT
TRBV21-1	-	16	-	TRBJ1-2	CASSPTGDVANYGYTF	TGTGCCAGCAGCCCGACAGGGGACGTAGCTAACTATGGCTACACCTTC
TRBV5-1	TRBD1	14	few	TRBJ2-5	CASSSRTGIETQYF	TGCGCCAGCAGCTCCCGGACAGGGATAGAGACCCAGTACTTC
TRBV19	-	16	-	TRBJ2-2	CASSIGSRTYTGELFF	TGTGCCAGTAGTATAGGAAGCCGGACTTACACCGGGGAGCTGTTTTTT
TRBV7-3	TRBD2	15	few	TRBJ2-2	CASSPITSGVGELFF	TGTGCCAGCAGCCCCATCACTAGCGGGGTTGGGGAGCTGTTTTTT
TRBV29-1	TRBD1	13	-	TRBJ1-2	CSVRDSRNYGYTF	TGCAGCGTGCGGGACAGTCGAAACTATGGCTACACCTTC
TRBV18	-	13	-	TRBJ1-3	CASLSSTGNTIYF	TGTGCCAGTCTCAGTTCTACTGGAAACACCATATATTTT
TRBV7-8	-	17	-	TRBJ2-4	CASSPTLGQQAKNIQYF	TGTGCCAGCAGCCCCACGCTAGGACAGCAAGCCAAAAACATTCAGTACTTC
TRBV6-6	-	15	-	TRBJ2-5	CASSYSSESQETQYF	TGTGCCAGCAGTTACTCGTCAGAGTCTCAAGAGACCCAGTACTTC
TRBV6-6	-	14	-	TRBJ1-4	CASSYRPSGEKLFF	TGTGCCAGCAGTTACAGGCCGTCCGGCGAAAAACTGTTTTTT
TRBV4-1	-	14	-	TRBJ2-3	CASSQDETLDTQYF	TGCGCCAGCAGCCAAGATGAAACCCTAGATACGCAGTATTTT
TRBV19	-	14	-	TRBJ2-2	CASSWQLRTGELFF	TGTGCCAGTAGTTGGCAATTACGCACCGGGGAGCTGTTTTTT
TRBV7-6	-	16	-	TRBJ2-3	CASSPSTRGSTDTQYF	TGTGCCAGCAGCCCGTCCACGAGGGGATCGACAGATACGCAGTATTTT
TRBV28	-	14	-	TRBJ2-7	CASSFKMRTYEQYF	TGTGCCAGCAGTTTCAAGATGAGGACCTACGAGCAGTACTTC
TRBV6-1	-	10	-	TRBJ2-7	CASNSYEQYF	TGTGCCAGCAATTCATACGAGCAGTACTTC
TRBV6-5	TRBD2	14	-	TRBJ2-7	CASTPAGETYEQYF	TGTGCCAGCACCCCAGCGGGGGAGACCTACGAGCAGTACTTC
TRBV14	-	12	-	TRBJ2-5	CASSQERETQYF	TGTGCCAGCAGCCAAGAGAGGGAGACCCAGTACTTC
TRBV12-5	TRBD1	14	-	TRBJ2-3	CASGLGQELNTQYF	TGTGCTAGTGGTTTAGGACAGGAATTAAATACGCAGTATTTT
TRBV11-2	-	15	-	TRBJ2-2	CASSPRGSNTGELFF	TGTGCCAGCAGTCCGAGGGGGAGTAACACCGGGGAGCTGTTTTTT
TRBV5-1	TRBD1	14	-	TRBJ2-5	CASSFGQGGETQYF	TGCGCCAGCAGCTTTGGACAGGGCGGAGAGACCCAGTACTTC
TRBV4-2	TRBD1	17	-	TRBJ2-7	CASSSGRGTGSPYEQYF	TGTGCCAGCAGCTCTGGACGGGGGACAGGCAGTCCCTACGAGCAGTACTTC
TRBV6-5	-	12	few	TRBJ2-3	CASSPNSDTQYF	TGTGCCAGCAGTCCCAATTCAGATACGCAGTATTTT
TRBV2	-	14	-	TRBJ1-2	CASSERRDNYGYTF	TGTGCCAGCAGTGAACGACGGGACAACTATGGCTACACCTTC
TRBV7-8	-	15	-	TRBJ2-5	CASSHRFVGEETQYF	TGTGCCAGCAGCCACCGGTTTGTGGGAGAAGAGACCCAGTACTTC
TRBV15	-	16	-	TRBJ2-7	CATSRDRNRRAYEQYF	TGTGCCACCAGCAGAGATCGTAATCGGCGGGCCTACGAGCAGTACTTC
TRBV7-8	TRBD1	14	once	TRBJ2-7	CASSIDRGGSEQYF	TGTGCCAGCAGCATTGACAGGGGCGGTAGCGAGCAGTACTTC
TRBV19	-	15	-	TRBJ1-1	CAAKSTQLLNTEAFF	TGTGCCGCCAAAAGCACCCAACTATTGAACACTGAAGCTTTCTTT
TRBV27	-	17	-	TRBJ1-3	CASSLSGPGRPGNTIYF	TGTGCCAGCAGTTTGTCGGGACCGGGACGCCCTGGAAACACCATATATTTT
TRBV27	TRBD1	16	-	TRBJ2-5	CASSPGTDLSGETQYF	TGTGCCAGCAGTCCTGGGACAGACCTCAGTGGAGAGACCCAGTACTTC
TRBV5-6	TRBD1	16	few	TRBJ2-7	CASSRPSGGKFHEQYF	TGTGCCAGCAGCCGACCCTCAGGGGGCAAATTCCACGAGCAGTACTTC
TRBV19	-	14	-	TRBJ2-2	CASRSTVNTGELFF	TGTGCCAGTAGGTCGACCGTGAACACCGGGGAGCTGTTTTTT
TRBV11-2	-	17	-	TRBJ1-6	CASRLGQLSSYNSPLHF	TGTGCCAGCAGATTAGGACAGTTGAGCTCCTATAATTCACCCCTCCACTTT